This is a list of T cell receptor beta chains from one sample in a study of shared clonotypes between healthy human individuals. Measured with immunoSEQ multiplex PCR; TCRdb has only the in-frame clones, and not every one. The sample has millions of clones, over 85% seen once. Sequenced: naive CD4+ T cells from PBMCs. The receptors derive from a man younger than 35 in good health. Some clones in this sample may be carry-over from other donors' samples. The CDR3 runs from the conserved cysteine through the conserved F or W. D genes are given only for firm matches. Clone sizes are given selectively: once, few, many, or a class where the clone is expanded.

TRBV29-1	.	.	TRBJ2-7	CSVEAGAYEQYF	TGCAGCGTTGAGGCCGGAGCCTACGAGCAGTACTTC
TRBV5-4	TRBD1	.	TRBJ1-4	CASSSKQGAIGEKLFF	TGTGCCAGCAGCTCCAAACAGGGGGCCATCGGTGAAAAACTGTTTTTT
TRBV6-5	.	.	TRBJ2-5	CASRRRGTPQETQYF	TGTGCCAGCAGGAGACGCGGGACACCACAAGAGACCCAGTACTTC
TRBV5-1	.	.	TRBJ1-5	CASSLEGLGQPQHF	TGCGCCAGCAGCTTGGAGGGCCTGGGTCAGCCCCAGCATTTT
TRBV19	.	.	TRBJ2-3	CASSLAGDTQYF	TGTGCCAGTAGCCTGGCCGGGGATACGCAGTATTTT
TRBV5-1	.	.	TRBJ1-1	CASSLSRRGSTEAFF	TGCGCCAGCAGCTTGTCGAGAAGGGGCTCGACTGAAGCTTTCTTT
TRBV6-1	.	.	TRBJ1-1	CASSEHLNTEAFF	TGTGCCAGCAGTGAACACTTGAACACTGAAGCTTTCTTT
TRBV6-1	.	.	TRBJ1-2	CASSQGYGHGYTF	TGTGCCAGCAGTCAAGGTTACGGACATGGCTACACCTTC
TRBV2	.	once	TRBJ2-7	CASRRLESKYF	TGTGCCAGCAGGCGACTAGAATCGAAGTACTTC
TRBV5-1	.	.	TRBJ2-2	CASSTKQGGVGTGELFF	TGCGCCAGCAGCACCAAACAGGGAGGGGTCGGCACCGGGGAGCTGTTTTTT
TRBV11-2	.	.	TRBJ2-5	CASSLLALDSGTQYF	TGTGCCAGCAGCTTATTAGCTCTCGACTCGGGGACCCAGTACTTC
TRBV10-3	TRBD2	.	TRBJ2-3	CAISELLAGGLQDTQYF	TGTGCCATCAGTGAACTTCTAGCGGGAGGGCTTCAAGATACGCAGTATTTT
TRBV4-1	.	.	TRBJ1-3	CASSQVYQGKGSGNTIYF	TGCGCCAGCAGCCAAGTTTACCAGGGAAAGGGCTCTGGAAACACCATATATTTT
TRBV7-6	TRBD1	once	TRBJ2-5	CASSQEQGAVGETQYF	TGTGCCAGCAGCCAGGAACAGGGGGCGGTAGGAGAGACCCAGTACTTC
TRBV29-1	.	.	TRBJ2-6	CSVTQSGANVLTF	TGCAGCGTAACGCAGTCTGGGGCCAACGTCCTGACTTTC
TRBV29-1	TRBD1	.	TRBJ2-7	CSVVVGTGFHEQYF	TGCAGCGTTGTCGTGGGGACAGGTTTCCACGAGCAGTACTTC
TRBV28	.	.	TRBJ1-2	CASSFQLIPSDYGYTF	TGTGCCAGCAGTTTCCAACTTATCCCCTCGGACTATGGCTACACCTTC
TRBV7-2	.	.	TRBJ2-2	CASSPAPGSNTGELFF	TGTGCCAGCAGCCCAGCCCCAGGGTCGAACACCGGGGAGCTGTTTTTT
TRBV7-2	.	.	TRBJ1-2	CASSALGPNYGYTF	TGTGCCAGCAGCGCACTAGGACCTAACTATGGCTACACCTTC
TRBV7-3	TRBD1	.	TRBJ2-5	CASKAGGAETQYF	TGTGCCAGCAAGGCAGGGGGCGCGGAGACCCAGTACTTC
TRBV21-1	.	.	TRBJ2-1	CASTDRGSYNEQFF	TGTGCCAGCACCGACAGGGGCTCCTACAATGAGCAGTTCTTC
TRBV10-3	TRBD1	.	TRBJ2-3	CAISPGQTDTQYF	TGTGCCATCAGTCCGGGACAGACAGATACGCAGTATTTT
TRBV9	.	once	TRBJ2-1	CASSVALSSYNEQFF	TGTGCCAGCAGCGTAGCCTTGTCCTCCTACAATGAGCAGTTCTTC
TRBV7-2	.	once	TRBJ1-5	CASSLAPGNQPQHF	TGTGCCAGCAGCTTAGCGCCCGGCAATCAGCCCCAGCATTTT
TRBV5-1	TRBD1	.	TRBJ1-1	CASSSLDRAEAFF	TGCGCCAGCAGCTCCCTGGACAGGGCTGAAGCTTTCTTT
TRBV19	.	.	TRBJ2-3	CASSTPTGRGTDTQYF	TGTGCCAGTAGCACCCCAACTGGAAGGGGGACAGATACGCAGTATTTT
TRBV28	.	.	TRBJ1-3	CASSFGVGGNTIYF	TGTGCCAGCAGTTTTGGGGTTGGGGGAAACACCATATATTTT
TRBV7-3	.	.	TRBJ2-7	CASSLTFRGEQYF	TGTGCCAGCAGCTTAACGTTTCGGGGCGAGCAGTACTTC
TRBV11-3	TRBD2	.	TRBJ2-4	CASSSPSGGNIQYF	TGTGCCAGCAGCTCTCCGAGCGGGGGGAACATTCAGTACTTC
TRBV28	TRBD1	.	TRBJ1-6	CASSFRTGVSPLHF	TGTGCCAGCAGCTTCCGGACAGGGGTCTCACCCCTCCACTTT
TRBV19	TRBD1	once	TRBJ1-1	CASSNEEGATEAFF	TGTGCCAGTAGTAATGAGGAGGGGGCGACTGAAGCTTTCTTT
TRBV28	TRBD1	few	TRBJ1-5	CASSTGTGDQPQHF	TGTGCCAGCAGCACCGGGACAGGGGATCAGCCCCAGCATTTT
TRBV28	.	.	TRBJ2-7	CASSLSGTGRHEQYF	TGTGCCAGCAGTTTAAGTGGCACAGGGCGCCACGAGCAGTACTTC
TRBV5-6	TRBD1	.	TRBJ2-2	CASSSVTGTGELFF	TGTGCCAGCAGCTCGGTGACAGGGACCGGGGAGCTGTTTTTT
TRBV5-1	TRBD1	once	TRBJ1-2	CASSIDRGLTF	TGCGCCAGCAGCATCGACAGGGGGCTTACCTTC
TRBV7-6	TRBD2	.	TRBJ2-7	CASSQLAGAYEQYF	TGTGCCAGCAGCCAACTAGCGGGAGCTTACGAGCAGTACTTC
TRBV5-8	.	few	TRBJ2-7	CASYRRVGNEQYF	TGTGCCAGCTACCGAAGGGTTGGGAACGAGCAGTACTTC
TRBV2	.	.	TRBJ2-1	CASSALGVNYNEQFF	TGTGCCAGCAGTGCTCTTGGAGTGAACTACAATGAGCAGTTCTTC
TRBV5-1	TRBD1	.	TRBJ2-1	CASSSPGTGHFF	TGCGCCAGCAGCTCACCCGGGACAGGGCATTTCTTC
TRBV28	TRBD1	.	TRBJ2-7	CASRPGQRNYEQYF	TGTGCCAGCAGACCGGGACAGAGAAACTACGAGCAGTACTTC
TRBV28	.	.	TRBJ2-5	CASTEATGALGETQYF	TGTGCCAGCACCGAGGCAACGGGGGCCTTGGGGGAGACCCAGTACTTC
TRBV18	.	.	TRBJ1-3	CASSPGRSGNTIYF	TGTGCCAGCTCACCGGGACGTTCTGGAAACACCATATATTTT
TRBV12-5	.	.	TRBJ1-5	CASGLVTGPHF	TGTGCTAGTGGTTTGGTTACGGGCCCTCATTTT
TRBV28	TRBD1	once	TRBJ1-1	CASSLRTGDTEAFF	TGTGCCAGCAGTTTGAGGACAGGGGACACTGAAGCTTTCTTT
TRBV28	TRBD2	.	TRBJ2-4	CASSPPPGRAGDPKGNIQYF	TGTGCCAGCAGCCCCCCCCCTGGGCGAGCGGGAGATCCGAAGGGAAACATTCAGTACTTC
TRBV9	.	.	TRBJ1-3	CASSPRDNRARSGNTIYF	TGTGCCAGCAGCCCGAGAGATAACAGGGCCAGGTCTGGAAACACCATATATTTT
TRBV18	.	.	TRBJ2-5	CASSLTRAAQETQYF	TGTGCCAGCTCACTGACCCGGGCAGCACAAGAGACCCAGTACTTC
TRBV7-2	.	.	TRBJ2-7	CASSRSYEQYF	TGTGCCAGCAGCCGCAGCTACGAGCAGTACTTC
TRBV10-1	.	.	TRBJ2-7	CASSEAGMPTQQYF	TGCGCCAGCAGTGAGGCCGGGATGCCTACGCAGCAGTACTTC
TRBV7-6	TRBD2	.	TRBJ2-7	CASSLASTSGYSYEQYF	TGTGCCAGCAGCTTAGCATCCACTAGCGGGTACTCCTACGAGCAGTACTTC
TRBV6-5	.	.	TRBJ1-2	CASSYSPQGRYGYTF	TGTGCCAGCAGTTACTCCCCACAGGGTCGGTATGGCTACACCTTC
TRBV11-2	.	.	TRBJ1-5	CASSPGVGQPQHF	TGTGCCAGCAGCCCAGGGGTTGGTCAGCCCCAGCATTTT
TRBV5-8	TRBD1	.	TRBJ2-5	CASNRQGPQTQYF	TGTGCCAGCAATAGACAGGGCCCGCAGACCCAGTACTTC
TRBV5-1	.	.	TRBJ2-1	CASSVNSYNEQFF	TGCGCCAGCAGCGTGAACTCCTACAATGAGCAGTTCTTC